This TCR beta chain derives from a study of glioma-infiltrating T cells after dendritic cell vaccination. Repertoires were generated with immunoSEQ multiplex PCR, while TCRdb's copy carries only in-frame clones and drops some. Here the sample spans more than 95,000 clones, more than 80% being singletons. This clone was counted between two and nine times. The sequencing used blood, collected before dendritic cell vaccination. The sequence derives from a human donor with glioblastoma.

CDR3 loop: CATSRVMGTGGLTTF. The CDR3 nucleotides read TGTGCCACCAGCAGAGTAATGGGGACAGGGGGCCTCACAACCTTC. The chain employs TRBV15 and TRBJ1-2, with 12 bases matching TRBD1. J was trimmed by 14 bases and V by 1 base; bases with no gene match: 11. Germline loops: CDR1 LNHNV, CDR2 YYDKDF (reference sequence). The CDR3 consists of 15 residues. Using reference TRBV15 and TRBJ1-2 for the parts outside the CDR3, the full variable domain is DAMVIQNPRYQVTQFGKPVTLSCSQTLNHNVMYWYQQKSSQAPKLLFHYYDKDFNNEADTPDNFQSRRPNTSFCFLDIRSPGLGDTAMYLCATSRVMGTGGLTTFGSGTRLTVV.